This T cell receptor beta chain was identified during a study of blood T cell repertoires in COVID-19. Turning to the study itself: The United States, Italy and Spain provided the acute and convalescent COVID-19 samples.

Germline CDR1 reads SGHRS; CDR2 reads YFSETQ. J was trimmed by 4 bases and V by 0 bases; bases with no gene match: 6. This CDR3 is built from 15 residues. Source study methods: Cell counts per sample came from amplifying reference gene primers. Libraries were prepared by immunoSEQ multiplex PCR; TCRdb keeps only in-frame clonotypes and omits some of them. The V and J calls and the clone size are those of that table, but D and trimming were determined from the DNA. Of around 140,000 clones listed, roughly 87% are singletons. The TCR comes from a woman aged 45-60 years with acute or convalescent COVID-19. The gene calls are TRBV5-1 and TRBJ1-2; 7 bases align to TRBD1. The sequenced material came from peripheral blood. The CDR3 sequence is CASSLDGDRPYGYTF. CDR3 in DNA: TGCGCCAGCAGCTTGGACGGGGACAGACCCTATGGCTACACCTTC.